The present TCR beta chain was sequenced within a study of cytomegalovirus exposure and HLA in healthy donors. Across the whole study: An early data release held 80 million or so unique TCRs from HLA-typed donors.

Points from the study as a whole: A missense DCLRE1C variant was associated with V- and J-gene trimming of TCR beta chains in a later analysis, and an independent cohort replicated the association. Both high specificity and high sensitivity reportedly marked the classifier's diagnosis of cytomegalovirus status.

This clone was observed a few times. Its antigen is unknown. The V gene lost 6 bases and the J gene lost 1 base, with 9 bases spanning the gap. CDR1 and CDR2 from the germline V gene are MNHEY and SVGAGI. This CDR3 spans 13 amino acids. The PCR ran on 60 Vbeta and 13 Jbeta primers. The data were produced by immunoSEQ multiplex PCR, yet TCRdb's version contains in-frame clones alone and is incomplete. The top ten clones hold under 2% of a sample with 120,000 or so clones, 81% of them seen once. This receptor was taken from a man younger than 35 in good health and CMV-seronegative. The rearrangement links TRBV6-5 to TRBJ1-1; D remains unclear. Sequencing input: PBMCs. The CDR3 bases are TGTGCCAGCAGACGGGGTCGGAACACTGAAGCTTTCTTT. Its translation is CASRRGRNTEAFF.